This T cell receptor (beta chain) was retrieved from a study of Graves' ophthalmopathy and Graves' hyperthyroidism. The study, taken as a whole, reports: Most clonotypes expanded in thyroid above 0.001 frequency were present in blood too.

This clonotype was picked up many times. Its antigen is still unknown. CDR1 is SEHNR and CDR2 is FQNEAQ in the germline V gene (reference sequence). The CDR3 has 16 residues. With 4 bases clipped from V and 10 bases from J, the junction kept 11 bases outside the gene matches. The authors amplified TCR beta CDR3 regions, and they did so from RNA transcripts for repertoire sequencing. Second-round multiplex PCR came after first-round RT-PCR with HTBI primers. A single record per CDR3 protein comes from TCRdb applying MiXCR to the multiplex PCR reads. This sample has around 400,000 distinct CDR3 sequences, with about 18% found just once.

Sequences were obtained from peripheral blood. The receptor was derived from a woman under 30 with Graves' ophthalmopathy. The chain employs TRBV7-9 and TRBJ1-6; the match to TRBD1 covers 9 bases. The CDR3 bases are TGTGCCAGCAGCTCCACCGGGACAGGGACAGGCTCACCCCTCCACTTT. Translating gives CASSSTGTGTGSPLHF.